This T cell receptor (beta chain) was captured by sequencing in a study of cytomegalovirus exposure and HLA in healthy donors. Points from the study as a whole: When analyzed later, a missense DCLRE1C variant was found to be linked to TCR beta V- and J-gene trimming.

Note on this clone: The antigen remains unidentified.

Trimming cost V 4 bases and J 5 bases; bases outside gene matches: 5. Germline V gives CDR1 SGHTA, CDR2 FQGTGA. The CDR3 covers 15 residues. The PCR used 60 Vbeta and 13 Jbeta primers. Only in-frame clones appear in the TCRdb table, and some are missing; sequencing was by immunoSEQ multiplex PCR. The sample shows under 200,000 clones, more than 65% of them seen only once. The chain carries TRBV7-3 and TRBJ2-5, with TRBD2 matching 12 bases. The sequenced sample consisted of PBMCs. The sequence was obtained from a woman in her 50s in good health and CMV-seronegative. The CDR3 spells CASSSSSGRVETQYF. CDR3 sequence (DNA): TGTGCCAGCAGCTCTTCTAGCGGGAGGGTGGAGACCCAGTACTTC.